This T cell receptor (beta chain) stems from a study of blood T cell repertoires in COVID-19. The V end lost 5 bases, the J end lost 10 bases, and 18 bases lay between the germline ends. In germline, CDR1 is ENHRY, CDR2 SYGVKD. This CDR3 is built from 14 residues. TCRdb's table, derived via immunoSEQ multiplex PCR, lists solely in-frame clones and lacks some. The data contain some 450,000 clones, around 88% of them singletons. This receptor was identified in a woman aged 45-65 years with COVID-19, enrolled during active disease. The rearrangement links TRBV10-3 to TRBJ2-1; D possibly corresponds to TRBD2 (6 bases). The sample taken for sequencing was peripheral blood. This chain's CDR3 is CAISTSPGEGEQFF. The CDR3 nucleotides are TGTGCCATCAGTACTAGCCCGGGGGAAGGGGAGCAGTTCTTC.